This passage covers 30 T cell receptor beta chains from one sample sequenced in a study of T cell responses to AZD1222 COVID-19 vaccine. The protocol was immunoSEQ multiplex PCR, while the TCRdb copy is restricted to in-frame clones and leaves out a portion. The sample gives around 120,000 clones, 85% to 90% of which show up once; roughly 8.9% is in the top ten. The input for sequencing was peripheral blood, taken on day 0 of AZD1222 vaccination. The receptors shown here come from an adult in good health.

The chain joins TRBV29-1 to TRBJ2-1; 7 nucleotides align to TRBD2. Germline V CDR1 and CDR2: SQVTM, ANQGSEA. The CDR3 is 14 amino acids. Germline trimming cut 3 bases from V and 10 bases from J; bases unmatched to any gene: 12. In DNA, the CDR3 is TGCAGCGTTGATAGCGGGCGGAGTAGTCGGGAGCAGTTCTTC. The encoded protein is CSVDSGRSSREQFF.

V gene TRBV2 combines with J gene TRBJ1-5; D is unclear. CDR1 and CDR2 (germline): SNHLY, FYNNEI. V was pared by 7 bases and J by 3 bases, with 7 bases between. The CDR3 consists of 12 residues. CDR3 region: CASTTNNQPQHF. CDR3 coding DNA: TGTGCCAGCACCACGAACAATCAGCCCCAGCATTTT.

The rearrangement uses TRBV28 and TRBJ2-1; TRBD2 matches at 8 bases. Trimming cost V 6 bases and J 6 bases; bases outside gene matches: 10. Germline V gene lookup returns CDR1 MDHEN and CDR2 SYDVKM. The CDR3 has 15 residues. The chain's CDR3 is CASSPPGGVGNEQFF. The CDR3 DNA reads as TGTGCCAGCAGCCCACCGGGGGGGGTGGGCAATGAGCAGTTCTTC.

The gene calls are TRBV10-3 and TRBJ1-1; D perhaps matches TRBD1 (5 bases). This CDR3 is built from 15 residues. The germline V and J ends were trimmed by 3 bases and 2 bases, with 13 bases remaining between them. CDR1 ENHRY and CDR2 SYGVKD come from the germline V gene. The CDR3 reads CAISERQTDNTEAFF. The CDR3 region has the DNA TGTGCCATCAGTGAAAGGCAGACAGATAACACTGAAGCTTTCTTT.

This clone was seen only a few times. The chain recombines TRBV18 with TRBJ1-6, with 7 bases fitting TRBD1. The CDR3 totals 17 residues. Germline CDR1 and CDR2: KGHSH and LQKENI. V lost 2 bases and J lost 6; bases outside the gene matches: 10. CDR3 sequence (DNA): TGTGCCAGCTCACCATCGGTGGGGACAGTGGCTAATTCACCCCTCCACTTT. Residues: CASSPSVGTVANSPLHF. The full variable domain, in which reference TRBV18 and TRBJ1-6 provide the parts outside the CDR3, is NAGVMQNPRHLVRRRGQEARLRCSPMKGHSHVYWYRQLPEEGLKFMVYLQKENIIDESGMPKERFSAEFPKEGPSILRIQQVVRGDSAAYFCASSPSVGTVANSPLHFGNGTRLTVT.

This chain links TRBV29-1 with TRBJ2-1, with D unclear. The CDR3 sequence is 14 residues long. Germline V CDR1 and CDR2: SQVTM, ANQGSEA. The germline V and J ends were trimmed by 6 bases and 0 bases, with 12 bases remaining between them. The CDR3 DNA reads TGCAGCGTCCTACTACTAAGCTCCTACAATGAGCAGTTCTTC. Translating it yields CSVLLLSSYNEQFF.

V gene TRBV24-1 combines with J gene TRBJ1-1, with TRBD1 identical over 8 bases. There are 14 residues in the CDR3. In germline, CDR1 is KGHDR, CDR2 SFDVKD. V trimming: 3 bases; J trimming: 7 bases; junction bases outside the gene matches: 6. The CDR3 sequence is CATSDARGLGEAFF. CDR3 in DNA: TGTGCCACCAGTGATGCCAGGGGGCTGGGTGAAGCTTTCTTT.

The chain joins TRBV10-2 to TRBJ1-2; no clear D. V dropped 6 bases and J dropped 4 bases, with 9 bases sitting between them. Per germline, CDR1 WSHSY and CDR2 SAAADI. CDR3 length equals 12 residues. This CDR3 is CASRDTTYGYTF. The CDR3 bases are TGCGCCAGCAGAGACACGACCTATGGCTACACCTTC.

This chain connects TRBV3-1 (or the pseudogene TRBV3-2) to TRBJ2-1, with D uncertain. The germline V gene encodes CDR1 LGHDT and CDR2 YNNKEL (reference sequence). Trimming left V 5 bases short and J 0 bases short, with 11 bases between. This CDR3 spans 15 amino acids. The CDR3 sequence: CASSATPSSYNEQFF. CDR3 nucleotide sequence: TGTGCCAGCAGCGCCACGCCGAGCTCCTACAATGAGCAGTTCTTC.

The V gene is TRBV30, the J gene TRBJ1-2; D uncertain. Germline V CDR1 and CDR2: GTSNPN, SVGIG (reference sequence). CDR3 length: 8 residues. V was shortened by 4 bases and J by 6 bases, with 0 bases between the two germline ends. The CDR3 DNA reads TGTGCCTGGAATGGCTACACCTTC. It encodes CAWNGYTF.

The chain combines TRBV5-6 with TRBJ1-1; no clear D gene. This CDR3 contains 16 residues. Per the germline V gene, CDR1 is SGHDT and CDR2 is YYEEEE. Trimming took off 1 base at V and 0 bases at J, with 13 bases between the two ends. In nucleotides, the CDR3 is TGTGCCAGCAGCTTGTTCATCGGGAGGCTGAACACTGAAGCTTTCTTT. Translating gives CASSLFIGRLNTEAFF.

This clone has just one count. The genes are TRBV7-9 and TRBJ1-4; 12 bases match TRBD1. Trimming removed 2 bases from V and 7 bases from J; junction bases left unmatched: 14. The CDR3 runs to 19 residues. The V gene's germline CDR1 is SEHNR and CDR2 FQNEAQ (reference sequence). CDR3 amino acids: CASSLSFLGTGGAGEKLFF. The CDR3 bases are TGTGCCAGCAGCTTATCCTTCCTCGGGACAGGGGGCGCCGGTGAAAAACTGTTTTTT. Complete variable domain (other parts from reference TRBV7-9 and TRBJ1-4): DTGVSQNPRHKITKRGQNVTFRCDPISEHNRLYWYRQTLGQGPEFLTYFQNEAQLEKSRLLSDRFSAERPKGSFSTLEIQRTEQGDSAMYLCASSLSFLGTGGAGEKLFFGSGTQLSVL.

V and J are TRBV28 and TRBJ1-2; maybe TRBD1 (6 bases). V was clipped by 5 bases and J by 4 bases, with 11 bases between them. The germline CDR1 and CDR2 sequences are MDHEN and SYDVKM. This CDR3 has 13 amino acids. The CDR3 DNA is TGTGCCAGCAGTGGACAGAGGTCCTATGGCTACACCTTC. Translating gives CASSGQRSYGYTF.

V and J are TRBV19 and TRBJ2-5; TRBD1 or TRBD2 may be the D gene (6 bases each). The CDR3 length is 15 residues. The ends were cut back, 3 bases at V and 5 bases at J, with 16 bases in the middle. Looked up from germline, CDR1 is LNHDA and CDR2 is SQIVND (reference sequence). The CDR3 region has the DNA TGTGCCAGTAGTATCTTACCCGGGGGCGGTGAGACCCAGTACTTC. Encoded protein: CASSILPGGGETQYF.

In DNA, the CDR3 is TGTGCCAGCAGCTTACGCAGATATAATTCACCCCTCCACTTT. This sequence encodes CASSLRRYNSPLHF. The genes are TRBV7-2 and TRBJ1-6; D is uncertain. V was shortened by 2 bases and J by 4 bases, with 6 bases between the two germline ends. The length of the CDR3 is 14 residues. Germline V gene sequence: CDR1 SGHTA, CDR2 FQGNSA.

The V and J genes are TRBV20-1 and TRBJ1-2, with D maybe TRBD1 (5 bases). Germline CDR1 is DFQATT and CDR2 is SNEGSKA (reference sequence). This CDR3 is 13 amino acids long. Trimming took off 3 bases at V and 2 bases at J, with 10 bases between the two ends. The CDR3 loop is CSASSAGNYGYTF. The DNA for the CDR3 is TGCAGTGCTAGTAGTGCAGGGAACTATGGCTACACCTTC.

The chain uses TRBV5-1 and TRBJ1-3; the match to TRBD1 covers 7 bases. The CDR3 sequence is 14 residues long. Germline V gives CDR1 SGHRS, CDR2 YFSETQ. After removal of 2 bases from V and 4 bases from J, the junction contained 3 bases not matched to a gene. The CDR3 nucleotides are TGCGCCAGCAGCTTCGACAGGGCGGGAAACACCATATATTTT. It translates to CASSFDRAGNTIYF. Using reference TRBV5-1 and TRBJ1-3 for the parts outside the CDR3, the full variable domain is KAGVTQTPRYLIKTRGQQVTLSCSPISGHRSVSWYQQTPGQGLQFLFEYFSETQRNKGNFPGRFSGRQFSNSRSEMNVSTLELGDSALYLCASSFDRAGNTIYFGEGSWLTVV.

The chain employs TRBV4-2 and TRBJ1-2, with 7 bases matching TRBD1. The junction had 5 bases not matched to a gene; V was cut back by 3 bases and J by 7 bases. The CDR3 loop spans 13 amino acids. Germline V gives CDR1 LGHNA, CDR2 YNFKEQ. The CDR3 nucleotides read TGTGCCAGCAGCCATGACAGGGCGCCTGGCTACACCTTC. Encoded protein: CASSHDRAPGYTF.

The genes are TRBV3-1 (or the pseudogene TRBV3-2) and TRBJ1-2; D unresolved. From germline, CDR1 is LGHDT and CDR2 YNNKEL (reference sequence). The CDR3 runs 16 residues. The germline V and J ends were trimmed by 0 bases and 4 bases, with 15 bases remaining between them. CDR3 nucleotide sequence: TGTGCCAGCAGCCAAGATGGCCAGACGAAGGGCTATGGCTACACCTTC. It codes for CASSQDGQTKGYGYTF.

The V call is TRBV5-5, the J call TRBJ2-7, with 7 bases fitting TRBD1. V lost 7 bases and J lost 5; bases outside the gene matches: 15. The CDR3 is 15 residues long. From germline, CDR1 is SGHKS and CDR2 YYEKEE (reference sequence). The CDR3 coding sequence is TGTGCCAGCCCAGCGTCTGAGGGGGCGTCCGACGAGCAGTACTTC. Translating it yields CASPASEGASDEQYF.

The chain employs TRBV2 and TRBJ1-1; 7 bases map to TRBD1. Germline V gives CDR1 SNHLY, CDR2 FYNNEI. This CDR3 spans 14 amino acids. The J segment lost 1 base and the V segment lost 4 bases, leaving 3 bases of the junction unmatched. CDR3 residues: CASSVRDRNTEAFF. The CDR3 DNA is TGTGCCAGCAGTGTCCGGGACAGGAACACTGAAGCTTTCTTT. Together with reference TRBV2 and TRBJ1-1, the CDR3 gives the full variable domain: EPEVTQTPSHQVTQMGQEVILRCVPISNHLYFYWYRQILGQKVEFLVSFYNNEISEKSEIFDDQFSVERPDGSNFTLKIRSTKLEDSAMYFCASSVRDRNTEAFFGQGTRLTVV.

The chain employs TRBV14 and TRBJ1-5, with D maybe TRBD1 (5 bases). CDR1 is SGHDN and CDR2 is FVKESK in the germline V gene. The CDR3 spans 15 residues. With 3 bases removed from V and 2 bases from J, the gap between germline ends came to 11 bases. In DNA form, the CDR3 reads TGTGCCAGCAGCCAGGGGGGATCTGGCAATCAGCCCCAGCATTTT. As protein: CASSQGGSGNQPQHF.

This clone showed up just once. The chain joins TRBV9 to TRBJ1-1; D unclear. The V end lost 4 bases, the J end lost 3 bases, and 13 bases lay between the germline ends. The CDR3 extends over 14 amino acids. Germline V gene sequence: CDR1 SGDLS, CDR2 YYNGEE. The CDR3 region has the DNA TGTGCCAGCAGCACCGGAGAGATGGACACTGAAGCTTTCTTT. It encodes CASSTGEMDTEAFF.

This chain connects TRBV19 to TRBJ2-1, with D maybe TRBD2 (6 bases). The germline V gene encodes CDR1 LNHDA and CDR2 SQIVND (reference sequence). The CDR3 totals 15 residues. V shed 4 bases and J shed 4 bases, with 14 bases lying between them. CDR3: CASSRAGTVYNEQFF. Written as DNA, the CDR3 is TGTGCCAGTAGTAGGGCGGGGACCGTATACAATGAGCAGTTCTTC.

In this sample, this clone turned up a few times. The chain has TRBV9 and TRBJ2-5; D call uncertain. The CDR3 covers 14 residues. CDR1 SGDLS and CDR2 YYNGEE come from the germline V gene. V shed 0 bases and J shed 2 bases, with 8 bases lying between them. The CDR3 DNA reads TGTGCCAGCAGCGTAGATCTGGGACAAGAGACCCAGTACTTC. Its protein product is CASSVDLGQETQYF.

This chain uses TRBV19 with TRBJ2-7; perhaps TRBD1 as D (8 bases). The CDR3 totals 15 residues. The V and J ends lost 4 bases and 5 bases respectively, with 18 bases between them. Germline CDR1 and CDR2: LNHDA and SQIVND (reference sequence). CDR3 residues: CASSTYGQGGHEQYF. The DNA of the CDR3 is TGTGCCAGTAGTACCTACGGACAGGGAGGGCACGAGCAGTACTTC.

The V and J genes are TRBV19 and TRBJ2-1, with TRBD2 matching over 9 bases. Germline V gene sequence: CDR1 LNHDA, CDR2 SQIVND (reference sequence). CDR3 length: 18 amino acids. V shed 1 base, J shed 2 bases, and the junction held 9 bases outside the gene matches. The CDR3, as DNA: TGTGCCAGTAGTATAGTCCGAAGACTAGCGGCAACCTACAATGAGCAGTTCTTC. Translation: CASSIVRRLAATYNEQFF.

V and J are TRBV5-1 and TRBJ2-3; no clear D. Germline CDR1 is SGHRS and CDR2 is YFSETQ. The CDR3 sequence is 14 residues long. V shed 4 bases and J shed 2 bases, with 11 bases lying between them. The CDR3 sequence: CASSAGTTTDTQYF. The CDR3 DNA sequence: TGCGCCAGCAGCGCCGGTACTACCACAGATACGCAGTATTTT.

CDR3 nucleotides: TGTGCCAGCTCTCGTTCCGGGACAGCTGAGCAGTACTTC. Residues: CASSRSGTAEQYF. The J gene is TRBJ2-7, the V gene TRBV18; 7 nucleotides match TRBD1. The germline CDR1 and CDR2 sequences are KGHSH and LQKENI. The CDR3 totals 13 residues. The V and J ends lost 6 bases and 7 bases, in that order; junction bases with no gene match: 9.

The V call is TRBV9, the J call TRBJ1-4; D not certain. The germline V gene encodes CDR1 SGDLS and CDR2 YYNGEE. V lost 4 bases and J 6 bases, leaving 16 bases between the germline ends. The CDR3 loop spans 15 amino acids. The CDR3 reads CASSRDMYADEKLFF. The CDR3 region has the DNA TGTGCCAGCAGCCGAGACATGTATGCGGATGAAAAACTGTTTTTT.